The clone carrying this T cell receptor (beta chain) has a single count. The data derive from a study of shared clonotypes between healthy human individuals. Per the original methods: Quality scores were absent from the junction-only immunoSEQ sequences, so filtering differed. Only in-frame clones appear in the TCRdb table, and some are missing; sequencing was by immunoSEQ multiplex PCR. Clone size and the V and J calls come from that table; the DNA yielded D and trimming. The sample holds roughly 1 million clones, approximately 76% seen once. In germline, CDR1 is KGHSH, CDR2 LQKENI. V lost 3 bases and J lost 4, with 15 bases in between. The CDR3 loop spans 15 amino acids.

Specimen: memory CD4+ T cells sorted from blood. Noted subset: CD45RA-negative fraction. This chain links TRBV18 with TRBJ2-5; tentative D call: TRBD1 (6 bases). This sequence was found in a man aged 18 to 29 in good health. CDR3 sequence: CASSPQQGSLETQYF. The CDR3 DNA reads TGTGCCAGCTCACCGCAGCAGGGGTCGTTAGAGACCCAGTACTTC. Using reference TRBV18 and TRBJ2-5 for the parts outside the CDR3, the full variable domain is NAGVMQNPRHLVRRRGQEARLRCSPMKGHSHVYWYRQLPEEGLKFMVYLQKENIIDESGMPKERFSAEFPKEGPSILRIQQVVRGDSAAYFCASSPQQGSLETQYFGPGTRLLVL.